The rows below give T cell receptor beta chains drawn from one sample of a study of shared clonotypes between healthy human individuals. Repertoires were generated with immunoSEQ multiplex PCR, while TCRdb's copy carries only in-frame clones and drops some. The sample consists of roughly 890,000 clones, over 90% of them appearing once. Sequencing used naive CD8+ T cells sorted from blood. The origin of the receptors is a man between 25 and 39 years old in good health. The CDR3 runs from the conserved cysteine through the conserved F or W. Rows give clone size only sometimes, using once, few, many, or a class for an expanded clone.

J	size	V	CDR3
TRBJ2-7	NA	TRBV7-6	CASSERTGIYEQYF
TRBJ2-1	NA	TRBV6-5	CASSYSAGSSYNEQFF
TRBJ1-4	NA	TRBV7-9	CASRKPGQKEEKLFF
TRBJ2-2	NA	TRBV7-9	CASSPAVWVNTGELFF
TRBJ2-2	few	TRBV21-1	CASSDRDRWIIGTGELFF
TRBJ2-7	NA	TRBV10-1	CASSYRGSRSYEQYF
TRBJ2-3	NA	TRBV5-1	CASSLEQTTDTQYF
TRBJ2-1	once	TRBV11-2	CASRRNDYSYNEQFF
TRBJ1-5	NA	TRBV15	CATSRGSGDNQPQHF
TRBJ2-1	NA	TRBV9	CASSVAGARYNEQFF
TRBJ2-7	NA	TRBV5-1	CASSLGQGKDEQYF
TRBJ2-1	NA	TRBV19	CASSLFGRASGAVYNEQFF
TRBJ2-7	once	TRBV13	CASKVGSRTEQYF
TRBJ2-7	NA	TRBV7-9	CASSLSWDSGRSYEQYF
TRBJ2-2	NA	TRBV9	CASSVERTLNTGELFF
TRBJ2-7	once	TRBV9	CASSGGTSGPYEQYF
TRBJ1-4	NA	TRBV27	CASRAINEKLFF
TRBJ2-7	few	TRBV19	CATTGPAPYEQYF
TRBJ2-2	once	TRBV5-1	CASSSGQGSTGELFF
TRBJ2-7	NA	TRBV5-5	CASSLVAGLSYEQYF
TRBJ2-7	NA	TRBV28	CASSLASLPTEQYF
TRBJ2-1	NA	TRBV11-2	CASSLAALEQFF
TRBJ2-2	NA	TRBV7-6	CASSLAVGTSGELFF
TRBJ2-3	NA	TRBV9	CASSPGTLSSTDTQYF
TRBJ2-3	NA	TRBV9	CASRGGLDTQYF
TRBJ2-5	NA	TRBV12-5	CASGLDTEQETQYF
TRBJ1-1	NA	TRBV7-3	CASSLDMNTEAFF
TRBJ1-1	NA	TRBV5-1	CASSGKMNTEAFF
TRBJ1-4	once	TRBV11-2	CASSLASEKLFF
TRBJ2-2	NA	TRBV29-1	CSVEIPSGSGGGELFF
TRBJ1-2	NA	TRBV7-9	CASSLARQAHYGYTF
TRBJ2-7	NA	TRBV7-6	CASSPDGRSLSYEQYF
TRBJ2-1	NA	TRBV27	CASSFLGLSNNEQFF
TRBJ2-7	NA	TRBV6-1	CASSEQLAAYEQYF
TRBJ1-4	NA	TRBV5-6	CASSLGGGKLFF
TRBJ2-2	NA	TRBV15	CATSTRGHTGELFF
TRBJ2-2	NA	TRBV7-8	CAWRAANTGELFF
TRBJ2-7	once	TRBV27	CASSPSRDGSSYEQYF
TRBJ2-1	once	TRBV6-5	CASSLSQGSSYNEQFF
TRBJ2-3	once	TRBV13	CASSLGGRSDTQYF
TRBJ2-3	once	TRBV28	CASSLGSGRPDTQYF
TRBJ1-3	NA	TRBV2	CASSEAQGDDTIYF
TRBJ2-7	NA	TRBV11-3	CASSLKAGGGEQYF
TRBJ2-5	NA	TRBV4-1	CASSQLSGKETQYF
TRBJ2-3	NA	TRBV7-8	CASSLRTGGGGSTDTQYF
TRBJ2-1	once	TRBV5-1	CASSRRGLAGGSSSYNEQFF
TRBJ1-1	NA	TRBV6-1	CASSTLTNTEAFF
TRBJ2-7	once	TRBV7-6	CASSLGDGSGTRASYEQYF
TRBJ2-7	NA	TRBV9	CASSGGNPSSYEQYF
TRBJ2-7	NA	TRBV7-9	CASSLRPYEQYF
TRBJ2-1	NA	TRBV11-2	CASSLMVGGLNEQFF
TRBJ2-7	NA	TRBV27	CASSFAGPYEQYF
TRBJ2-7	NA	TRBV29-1	CSVVDNSYEQYF
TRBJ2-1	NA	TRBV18	CASSRTGDEQFF
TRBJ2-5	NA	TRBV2	CASSRGTGFFRTTETQYF